The T cell receptor (beta chain) under discussion was sequenced for a study of T-cell reconstitution after alpha-beta-depleted transplantation in children. Whole-study results and caveats: T-cell numbers and diversity one year post-transplant derived largely from freshly generated T cells. Reports say that about two months after transplant, the alpha-beta T cells came out of several hundred graft clones that had expanded. Some patients' high day-60 TCRbeta diversity was attributed to recipient cells surviving conditioning.

Of note for this clonotype: No antigen is known for it. The CDR3 end shows no conserved phenylalanine or tryptophan, and so a read error is likely.

Preparation of the TCRbeta library used unique molecular identifiers. TCRdb re-analysed the PCR reads in MiXCR, keeping a single row per CDR3 protein. The profile shows 550,000 to 800,000 distinct CDR3 sequences, 13% of them singletons. The TCR sequence derives from a girl aged 2 to 10 with congenital amegakaryocytic thrombocytopenia, due to receive a stem cell transplant. Material: PBMCs, obtained before TCRalphabeta/CD19-depleted stem cell transplant.

CDR3 protein: CASSSGGLTDTQYL. CDR3 nucleotide sequence: TGTGCCAGCTCCAGCGGAGGCCTAACAGATACGCAGTATTTA. The chain recombines TRBV18 with TRBJ2-3; D perhaps matches TRBD2 (5 bases). This CDR3 region has 14 residues. V lost 6 bases and J lost 3, with 13 bases in between. Germline V CDR1 and CDR2: KGHSH, LQKENI.